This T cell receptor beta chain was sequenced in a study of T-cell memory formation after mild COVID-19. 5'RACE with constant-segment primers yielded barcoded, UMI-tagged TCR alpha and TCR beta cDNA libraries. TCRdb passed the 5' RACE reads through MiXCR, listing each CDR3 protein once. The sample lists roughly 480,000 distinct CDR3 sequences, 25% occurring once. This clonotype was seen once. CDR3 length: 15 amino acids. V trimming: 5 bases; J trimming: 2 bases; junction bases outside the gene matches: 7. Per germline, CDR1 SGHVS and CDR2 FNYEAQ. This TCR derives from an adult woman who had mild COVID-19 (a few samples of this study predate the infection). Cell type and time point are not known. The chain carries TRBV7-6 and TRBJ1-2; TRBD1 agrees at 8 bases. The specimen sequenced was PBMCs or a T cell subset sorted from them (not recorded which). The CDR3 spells CASSLQGGLNYGYTF. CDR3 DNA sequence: TGTGCCAGCAGCCTACAGGGGGGCCTCAACTATGGCTACACCTTC.